These T cell receptor beta chains were read from a single sample in a study of lymphopenia after photon versus proton radiotherapy. Sequenced by immunoSEQ multiplex PCR; TCRdb stores in-frame clones only, minus some. Of around 50,000 clones in the sample, 84% were seen once. The sequenced sample was peripheral blood, obtained from a patient treated with proton-based radiotherapy. The receptors were sampled from a man between 60 and 70 years old with pancreatic cancer. CDR3s include the opening cysteine and the closing phenylalanine or tryptophan. The order of the fields is J gene, V gene, CDR3 protein.

J: TRBJ2-3; V: TRBV7-2; CDR3: CASSLPLRGREVRTDTQYF
J: TRBJ2-7; V: TRBV5-5; CDR3: CASSLVVAGGREQYF
J: TRBJ1-1; V: TRBV28; CDR3: CASSLNRWGRQNTEAFF
J: TRBJ2-3; V: TRBV7-2; CDR3: CASSQLPHNTDTQYF
J: TRBJ2-5; V: TRBV5-1; CDR3: CASNDSEETQYF
J: TRBJ1-1; V: TRBV7-3; CDR3: CASSPRKEGEGAFF
J: TRBJ2-7; V: TRBV4-1; CDR3: CASSPGQGWTSGTEQYF
J: TRBJ2-1; V: TRBV7-8; CDR3: CASSLGSGSNEQFF
J: TRBJ1-4; V: TRBV10-3; CDR3: CAIRSDRANEKLFF
J: TRBJ2-3; V: TRBV7-9; CDR3: CASSLDRLTLADTQYF
J: TRBJ2-6; V: TRBV7-9; CDR3: CASSLIKTGANVLTF
J: TRBJ2-2; V: TRBV11-3; CDR3: CASSLSGRHTGELFF
J: TRBJ2-7; V: TRBV2; CDR3: CASTQTGRGGYEQYF
J: TRBJ2-3; V: TRBV5-4; CDR3: CASSLGTGGMDTQYF
J: TRBJ2-7; V: TRBV6-1; CDR3: CASRVGYEQYF
J: TRBJ2-5; V: TRBV28; CDR3: CASSLGGSQETQYF
J: TRBJ2-3; V: TRBV7-2; CDR3: CASSTYKAGGTDTQYF
J: TRBJ1-2; V: TRBV2; CDR3: CASSDSRQGGYTF
J: TRBJ2-7; V: TRBV19; CDR3: CASSIVAGAPYEQYF
J: TRBJ2-3; V: TRBV7-1; CDR3: CASSPPGDTQYF
J: TRBJ2-7; V: TRBV6-5; CDR3: CASSLDGARGEQYF
J: TRBJ2-7; V: TRBV7-2; CDR3: CASSSSGSLPYEQYF
J: TRBJ1-1; V: TRBV5-1; CDR3: CASSFRPGDSTEAFF
J: TRBJ1-2; V: TRBV27; CDR3: CASSSTGARYGYTF
J: TRBJ2-5; V: TRBV7-3; CDR3: CASSRGLQETQYF
J: TRBJ1-2; V: TRBV30; CDR3: CAWTVDTSYGYTF
J: TRBJ2-1; V: TRBV7-9; CDR3: CASSLQGKDEQFF
J: TRBJ2-3; V: TRBV7-6; CDR3: CASSLGPGGLTDTQYF
J: TRBJ1-4; V: TRBV7-9; CDR3: CASSLDLLGKLFF
J: TRBJ1-1; V: TRBV5-1; CDR3: CASSGGHPFTEAFF
J: TRBJ2-3; V: TRBV5-6; CDR3: CASSSGLALTDTQYF
J: TRBJ1-5; V: TRBV2; CDR3: CASSGGEGGNQPQHF
J: TRBJ2-1; V: TRBV28; CDR3: CASSLFTAGGGNEQFF
J: TRBJ2-7; V: TRBV30; CDR3: CAWSGGVTYEQYF
J: TRBJ2-7; V: TRBV19; CDR3: CASSPNSYEQYF
J: TRBJ2-5; V: TRBV19; CDR3: CASSMGQETQYF
J: TRBJ2-1; V: TRBV4-2; CDR3: CASSQVVAGGLSYNEQFF
J: TRBJ1-1; V: TRBV6-1; CDR3: CASSFGAGMNTEAFF
J: TRBJ1-4; V: TRBV28; CDR3: CASSTLLREFNEKLFF
J: TRBJ1-1; V: TRBV19; CDR3: CASSTSRRLTEAFF
J: TRBJ2-7; V: TRBV5-6; CDR3: CASSSVPGPLYEQYF
J: TRBJ1-4; V: TRBV5-1; CDR3: CASSLNEKLFF
J: TRBJ2-1; V: TRBV19; CDR3: CASSPTGTSGSTPYNEQFF
J: TRBJ1-1; V: TRBV19; CDR3: CASSTRTVGRVTEAFF